This TCR beta chain was captured in a study of blood T cell repertoires in COVID-19. In the study's own analysis: How many nucleated cells were present was estimated from reference gene primer amplification. Measured with immunoSEQ multiplex PCR; TCRdb has only the in-frame clones, and not every one. The V and J calls and clone size come from that table; D and trimming were worked out from the DNA. The profile shows approximately 250,000 clones, around nine tenths of them singletons. Germline trimming cut 2 bases from V and 0 bases from J; bases unmatched to any gene: 2. The CDR3 totals 15 residues. Germline assignment: CDR1 LGHNA and CDR2 YNFKEQ.

The rearrangement joins TRBV4-2 to TRBJ1-2; 8 nucleotides align to TRBD1. This receptor was identified in a man aged 35 to 55 with active or convalescent COVID-19. Sequencing was carried out using peripheral blood. CDR3 in amino acids: CASSQSTGANYGYTF. The DNA of the CDR3 is TGTGCCAGCAGCCAATCGACAGGGGCTAACTATGGCTACACCTTC.